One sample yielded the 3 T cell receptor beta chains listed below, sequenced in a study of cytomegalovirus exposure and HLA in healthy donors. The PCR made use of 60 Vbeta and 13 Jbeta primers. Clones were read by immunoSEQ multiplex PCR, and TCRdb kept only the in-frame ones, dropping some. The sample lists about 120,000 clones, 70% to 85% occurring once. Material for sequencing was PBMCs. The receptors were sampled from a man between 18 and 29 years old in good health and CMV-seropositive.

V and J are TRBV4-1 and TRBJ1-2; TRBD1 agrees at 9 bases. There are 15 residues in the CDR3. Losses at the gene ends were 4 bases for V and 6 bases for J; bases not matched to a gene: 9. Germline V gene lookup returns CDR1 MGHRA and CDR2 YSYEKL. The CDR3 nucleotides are TGCGCCAGCAGCCCAACATGGGACAGGGACCATGGCTACACCTTC. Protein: CASSPTWDRDHGYTF.

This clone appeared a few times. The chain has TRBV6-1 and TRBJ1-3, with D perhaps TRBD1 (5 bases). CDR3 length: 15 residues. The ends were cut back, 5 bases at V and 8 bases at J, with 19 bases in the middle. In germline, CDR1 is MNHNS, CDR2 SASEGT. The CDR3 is CASSFTGPQADTIYF. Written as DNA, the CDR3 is TGTGCCAGCAGTTTTACCGGGCCACAGGCTGACACCATATATTTT.

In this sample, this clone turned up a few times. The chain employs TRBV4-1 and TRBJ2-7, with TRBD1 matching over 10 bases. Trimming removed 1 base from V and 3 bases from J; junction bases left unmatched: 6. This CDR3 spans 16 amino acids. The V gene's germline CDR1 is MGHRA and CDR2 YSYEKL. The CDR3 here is CASSQVGTGDVYEQYF. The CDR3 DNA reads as TGCGCCAGCAGCCAAGTGGGGACAGGGGATGTCTACGAGCAGTACTTC.